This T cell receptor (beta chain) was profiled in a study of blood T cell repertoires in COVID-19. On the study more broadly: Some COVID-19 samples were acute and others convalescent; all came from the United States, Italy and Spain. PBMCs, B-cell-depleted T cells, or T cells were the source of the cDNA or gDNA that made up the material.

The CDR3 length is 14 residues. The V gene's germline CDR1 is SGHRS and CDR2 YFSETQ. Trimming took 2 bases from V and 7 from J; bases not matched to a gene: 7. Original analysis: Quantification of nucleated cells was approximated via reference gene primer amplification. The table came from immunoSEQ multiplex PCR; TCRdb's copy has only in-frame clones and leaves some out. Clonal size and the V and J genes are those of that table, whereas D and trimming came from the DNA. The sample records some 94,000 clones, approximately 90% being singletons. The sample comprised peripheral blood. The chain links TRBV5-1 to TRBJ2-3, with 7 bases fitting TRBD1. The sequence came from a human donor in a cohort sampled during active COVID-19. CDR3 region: CASSFGDSTNTQYF. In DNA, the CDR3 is TGCGCCAGCAGCTTCGGGGACAGCACCAATACGCAGTATTTT.